This is a list of T cell receptor beta chains from one sample in a study of blood T cell repertoires in COVID-19. Measured with immunoSEQ multiplex PCR; TCRdb has only the in-frame clones, and not every one. The sample has approximately 230,000 clones, approximately 91% seen once. The source material was peripheral blood. Every receptor here comes from a woman in her 40s who had recovered from COVID-19. Each CDR3 is given with its conserved first and last residue. Fields, in order: V gene, D gene, J gene, CDR3 DNA, CDR3 protein. D genes are given only for firm matches.

V gene: TRBV4-2
D gene: TRBD2
J gene: TRBJ2-4
CDR3 DNA: TGTGCCAGCAGCCAAGATCCGGGGAGCGGGGGCGGGAACATTCAGTACTTC
CDR3 protein: CASSQDPGSGGGNIQYF

V gene: TRBV4-3
D gene: NA
J gene: TRBJ1-2
CDR3 DNA: TGCGCCAGCAGCCAAGATCAGGGGTGGGTGGGCTATGGCTACACCTTC
CDR3 protein: CASSQDQGWVGYGYTF

V gene: TRBV6-2/TRBV6-3
D gene: NA
J gene: TRBJ1-2
CDR3 DNA: TGTGCCAGCAGCGATCCTCAGGCTGGCTACACCTTC
CDR3 protein: CASSDPQAGYTF

V gene: TRBV28
D gene: NA
J gene: TRBJ1-3
CDR3 DNA: TGTGCCAGCAGTACACCAGGGGCAGGCTCTGGAAACACCATATATTTT
CDR3 protein: CASSTPGAGSGNTIYF

V gene: TRBV6-1
D gene: TRBD1
J gene: TRBJ1-4
CDR3 DNA: TGTGCCAGCAGTGCCGAAATGAGAGGGGGCCTTAATGAAAAACTGTTTTTT
CDR3 protein: CASSAEMRGGLNEKLFF

V gene: TRBV7-2
D gene: NA
J gene: TRBJ1-3
CDR3 DNA: TGTGCCAGCAGCCTGTTTCGACAGGCCTCTGGAAACACCATATATTTT
CDR3 protein: CASSLFRQASGNTIYF

V gene: TRBV27
D gene: NA
J gene: TRBJ2-2
CDR3 DNA: TGTGCCAGCAGTGCCTCCCCCCAGGTGTGGCGAGCGAACACCGGGGAGCTGTTTTTT
CDR3 protein: CASSASPQVWRANTGELFF

V gene: TRBV11-3
D gene: NA
J gene: TRBJ2-7
CDR3 DNA: TGTGCCAGCAGCTTAGATCATACGGAGTTCTACGAGCAGTACTTC
CDR3 protein: CASSLDHTEFYEQYF

V gene: TRBV5-1
D gene: NA
J gene: TRBJ2-1
CDR3 DNA: TGCGCCAGCAGCTTCGGGGACACAAGGAGCTCCTACAATGAGCAGTTCTTC
CDR3 protein: CASSFGDTRSSYNEQFF

V gene: TRBV20-1
D gene: NA
J gene: TRBJ2-7
CDR3 DNA: TGCAGTGCTAGTCCTCTAGCGACCCTCGTCTACGAGCAGTACTTC
CDR3 protein: CSASPLATLVYEQYF

V gene: TRBV9
D gene: NA
J gene: TRBJ2-5
CDR3 DNA: TGTGCCAGCAGCGTAGGCCAGGGGACGGGAGAGACCCAGTACTTC
CDR3 protein: CASSVGQGTGETQYF

V gene: TRBV18
D gene: TRBD2
J gene: TRBJ2-5
CDR3 DNA: TGTGCCAGCTCACCACAGACTAGCGGGGGGCAAGAGACCCAGTACTTC
CDR3 protein: CASSPQTSGGQETQYF